The 13 T cell receptor beta chains below were found in one sample sequenced in a study of T cell clones after liver transplantation (dated by TCRdb to between 2018 and 2020). Library preparation used the immunoSEQ multiplex PCR assay. TCRdb took over this immuneACCESS table, retaining in-frame rearrangements with V and J assigned. Such tables are incomplete; in checked studies, under half of the missing clones stem from an unresolved V gene, and the remainder is unexplained. The table for this sample lists about 71,000 clones; about four fifths of them were counted only once. 0.79% of the sample lies in the top ten. The specimen comprised CD4+ T cells from blood, sampled 12 months after liver transplant. These receptors originate from a human patient who received a liver transplant. In transplant recipients, some T cells may be of donor rather than host origin.

This clone has more than one count but fewer than ten. The genes are TRBV19 and TRBJ1-1; D not resolved. V was cut by 5 bases and J by 0 bases, with 7 bases left in between. The germline CDR1 and CDR2 sequences are LNHDA and SQIVND (reference sequence). This CDR3 has 13 amino acids. CDR3 bases: TGTGCCAGTAGTTCCTATATGAACACTGAAGCTTTCTTT. Protein: CASSSYMNTEAFF.

This rearrangement joins TRBV11-2 to TRBJ1-1; 7 bases are shared with TRBD1. This CDR3 contains 15 residues. J gave up 2 bases and V 4 bases, and 7 bases lay outside the gene matches. Germline lookup yields CDR1 SGHAT and CDR2 FQNNGV. The CDR3 protein is CASSSRQGGNTEAFF. In nucleotides, the CDR3 is TGTGCCAGCAGCTCCCGACAGGGCGGCAACACTGAAGCTTTCTTT.

V and J are TRBV27 and TRBJ2-7; 7 nucleotides match TRBD1. The CDR3 extends over 15 amino acids. Trimming cost V 5 bases and J 4 bases; bases outside gene matches: 11. Germline V gene data show CDR1 as MNHEY and CDR2 as SMNVEV (reference sequence). Here the CDR3 reads CASSPDRVSPYEQYF. DNA for the CDR3: TGTGCCAGCAGTCCCGACAGGGTATCCCCATACGAGCAGTACTTC.

The V gene is TRBV28, the J gene TRBJ2-7; 8 nucleotides align to TRBD1. The CDR3 length is 16 residues. The germline V gene has CDR1 MDHEN and CDR2 SYDVKM. The V and J ends lost 5 bases and 2 bases, in that order; junction bases with no gene match: 11. This CDR3 reads CASSRVPGQATYEQYF. The CDR3, as DNA: TGTGCCAGCAGTCGAGTCCCGGGACAGGCCACCTACGAGCAGTACTTC.

The rearrangement uses TRBV5-6 and TRBJ2-7, with 10 positions matching TRBD1. There are 15 residues in the CDR3. Trimming at V came to 0 bases and at J to 9 bases, leaving 9 bases not matched to a gene. Germline-derived CDR1 and CDR2 are SGHDT and YYEEEE. CDR3 loop: CASSLVGTGEKGQYF. The CDR3 DNA reads TGTGCCAGCAGCTTGGTCGGGACAGGGGAAAAGGGGCAGTACTTC.

The chain couples TRBV7-9 to TRBJ2-7; the match to TRBD1 covers 8 bases. The CDR3 spans 12 residues. The V segment lost 8 bases and the J segment 2 bases; nucleotides outside the gene matches: 2. Germline V gene lookup returns CDR1 SEHNR and CDR2 FQNEAQ (reference sequence). CDR3 in DNA: TGTGCCAGCGGGACAGGAGCCTACGAGCAGTACTTC. Encoded protein: CASGTGAYEQYF.

The V and J genes are TRBV10-1 and TRBJ2-3, with unresolved D. V lost 6 bases and J lost 0, with 10 bases in between. This CDR3 spans 14 amino acids. Germline CDR1 WNHNN, CDR2 SYGVQD (reference sequence). The CDR3 sequence: CASRSGASTDTQYF. CDR3 nucleotides: TGCGCCAGCAGGTCCGGAGCTAGCACAGATACGCAGTATTTT.

This clone was found once. J is TRBJ2-6 and V is TRBV4-1; possible D gene TRBD1, 6 bases. Germline-derived CDR1 and CDR2 are MGHRA and YSYEKL. The CDR3 consists of 19 residues. Trimming stripped 1 base from V and 0 bases from J, with 16 bases between. The CDR3 loop reads CASSQGKQGVFSGANVLTF. The CDR3 DNA sequence: TGCGCCAGCAGCCAAGGTAAACAGGGCGTATTCTCTGGGGCCAACGTCCTGACTTTC.

V usage is TRBV7-2 and J usage is TRBJ1-2; D is undetermined. V gave up 0 bases and J gave up 3 bases, with 8 bases separating them. The germline V gene encodes CDR1 SGHTA and CDR2 FQGNSA. CDR3 length: 14 residues. As DNA, the CDR3 is TGTGCCAGCAGCTTAGCGGGGAGGTACTATGGCTACACCTTC. Encoded protein: CASSLAGRYYGYTF.

The V gene is TRBV5-1, the J gene TRBJ2-1; possibly TRBD2 for D (6 bases). The CDR3 runs 15 residues. In germline, CDR1 is SGHRS, CDR2 YFSETQ. Deletions cut 5 bases from V and 2 bases from J, with 14 bases between. CDR3 in DNA: TGCGCCAGCAGGAGGGCGGGATCCACCTACAATGAGCAGTTCTTC. Translating it yields CASRRAGSTYNEQFF.

Regarding this clone: The junction does not match germline at one end; this may be a read error. CDR3 bases: TGTGCCAGCAGCTTTGCCCCCCCCCACTTC. It codes for CASSFAPPHF. V and J are TRBV5-6 and TRBJ2-4; D is unclear. The CDR3 length is 10 residues. Germline V gene lookup returns CDR1 SGHDT and CDR2 YYEEEE. The whole variable domain, filled in from reference TRBV5-6 and TRBJ2-4, reads DAGVTQSPTHLIKTRGQQVTLRCSPKSGHDTVSWYQQALGQGPQFIFQYYEEEERQRGNFPDRFSGHQFPNYSSELNVNALLLGDSALYLCASSFAPPHFGAGTRLSVL.

In this sample, this clone is medium-sized. This chain uses TRBV6-5 with TRBJ2-7, with D unresolved. V shed 4 bases and J shed 5 bases, with 9 bases lying between them. CDR1 MNHEY and CDR2 SVGAGI come from the germline V gene. This CDR3 is 12 amino acids long. CDR3 in DNA: TGTGCCAGCAGTTCCAGAAGCAACGAGCAGTACTTC. This translates into CASSSRSNEQYF.

The count of this clone is one. The gene calls are TRBV18 and TRBJ2-3; 7 bases are shared with TRBD2. This CDR3 is built from 15 residues. Germline assignment: CDR1 KGHSH and CDR2 LQKENI. V shed 4 bases, J shed 2 bases, and the junction held 6 bases outside the gene matches. CDR3 region: CASSLSAGSTDTQYF. Here the CDR3 DNA reads TGTGCCAGCTCACTTTCAGCGGGATCCACAGATACGCAGTATTTT.